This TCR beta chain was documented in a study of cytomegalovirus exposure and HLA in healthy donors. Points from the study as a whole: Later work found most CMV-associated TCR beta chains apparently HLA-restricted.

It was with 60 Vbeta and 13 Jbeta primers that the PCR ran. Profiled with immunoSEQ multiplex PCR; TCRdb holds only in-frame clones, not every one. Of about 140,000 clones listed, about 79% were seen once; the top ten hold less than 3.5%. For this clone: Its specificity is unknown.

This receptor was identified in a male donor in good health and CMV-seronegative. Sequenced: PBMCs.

The CDR3 region is CASSPSTGGFYNEQFF. The CDR3 bases are TGTGCCAGCAGTCCTTCGACAGGGGGATTTTACAATGAGCAGTTCTTC. The rearrangement links TRBV27 to TRBJ2-1; TRBD1 agrees at 9 bases. CDR3 length equals 16 residues. Germline V gene data show CDR1 as MNHEY and CDR2 as SMNVEV (reference sequence). V was pared by 5 bases and J by 4 bases, with 9 bases of the junction left unmatched.